Below, 17 T cell receptor beta chains from the same sample are listed, as sequenced in a study of T-cell reconstitution after alpha-beta-depleted transplantation in children. Molecular barcoding with unique molecular identifiers was used for the TCRbeta library. TCRdb used MiXCR to reprocess the PCR reads, holding one entry per CDR3 protein. The data hold about 690,000 distinct CDR3 sequences, with about 15% observed a single time. Sequenced material: PBMCs from the stem cell graft donor, taken from the stem cell graft. The origin of the receptors is a human donor who donated a stem cell graft to a child with acute myeloid leukemia.

In its sample, this clonotype was seen many times. This chain joins TRBV20-1 and TRBJ2-1; no clear D. Trimming removed 6 bases at V and 1 base at J, with 7 bases between. Germline V lookup: CDR1 DFQATT, CDR2 SNEGSKA (reference sequence). The CDR3 consists of 12 residues. The CDR3: CSAADSYNEQFF. In nucleotides, the CDR3 is TGCAGTGCCGCGGATTCCTACAATGAGCAGTTCTTC.

A note on this clonotype: Since a much larger clone is just one base distant, this may be a read error. The CDR3 loop reads CSARGAGGEQYF. The CDR3 DNA sequence: TGCAGTGCTCGGGGGGCCGGTGGCGAGCAGTACTTC. The chain recombines TRBV20-1 with TRBJ2-7; D might be TRBD2 (7 bases). Germline V gene lookup returns CDR1 DFQATT and CDR2 SNEGSKA (reference sequence). CDR3 length equals 12 residues. V lost 5 bases, J lost 6 bases, and 14 bases lay in between.

This chain links TRBV12-3 or TRBV12-4 with TRBJ1-1; D gene unclear. The CDR3 spans 16 residues. With 5 bases removed from V and 1 base from J, the gap between germline ends came to 17 bases. CDR3 amino acids: CASSPLSVLENTEAFF. The CDR3 DNA follows: TGTGCCAGCAGTCCACTCTCCGTCCTAGAGAACACTGAAGCTTTCTTT.

This clonotype was found a few times. V gene TRBV25-1 combines with J gene TRBJ2-7, with D tentatively TRBD1 (6 bases). Germline V lookup: CDR1 MGHDK, CDR2 SYGVNS. The CDR3 consists of 15 residues. Trimming removed 1 base from V and 4 bases from J, with 14 bases in between. The DNA of the CDR3 is TGTGCCAGCAGTGAATTATTAGGGCAGGGGTACGAGCAGTACTTC. It specifies CASSELLGQGYEQYF.

This clonotype occurred a few times. The genes are TRBV20-1 and TRBJ2-7; weak D call: TRBD2 (5 bases). From germline, CDR1 is DFQATT and CDR2 SNEGSKA (reference sequence). This CDR3 contains 16 residues. Trimming removed 3 bases at V and 1 base at J, with 19 bases between. CDR3 in DNA: TGCAGTGCTAGGCAGAAGAGAGGGTGGACTTCCTACGAGCAGTACGTC. Protein product: CSARQKRGWTSYEQYV.

This clonotype appeared many times. The rearrangement joins TRBV20-1 to TRBJ2-3; tentative D call: TRBD2 (5 bases). CDR1 is DFQATT and CDR2 is SNEGSKA in the germline V gene (reference sequence). CDR3 length: 13 residues. The V and J ends lost 6 bases and 2 bases respectively, with 12 bases between them. The CDR3 region is CSAMAGPTDTQYF. As DNA, the CDR3 is TGCAGTGCGATGGCGGGCCCCACAGATACGCAGTATTTT.

The chain recombines TRBV12-3 or TRBV12-4 with TRBJ2-1; D remains ambiguous. V was shortened by 5 bases and J by 8 bases, with 16 bases between the two germline ends. The CDR3 sequence is 14 residues long. The CDR3 DNA sequence: TGTGCCAGCAGTCTCCCTCCCCAGGAAGATGAGCAGTTCTTC. This gives the protein CASSLPPQEDEQFF.

This chain links TRBV20-1 with TRBJ2-5; 9 bases fit TRBD1. The germline V gene has CDR1 DFQATT and CDR2 SNEGSKA (reference sequence). Trimming took 5 bases from V and 4 from J; bases not matched to a gene: 11. The CDR3 spans 15 residues. The CDR3 spells CSALSTGGGGETQYF. The CDR3 DNA is TGCAGTGCTCTTTCAACAGGGGGCGGGGGAGAGACCCAGTACTTC.

This clonotype appeared many times. The chain joins TRBV10-3 to TRBJ2-3; D gene unclear. Germline lookup yields CDR1 ENHRY and CDR2 SYGVKD. The CDR3 consists of 13 residues. V gave up 5 bases and J gave up 5 bases, with 11 bases separating them. For the CDR3, the DNA is TGTGCCATCAGTCCAGATGGAGAAGATACGCAGTATTTT. This codes for CAISPDGEDTQYF.

This clonotype was counted between two and nine times. The chain couples TRBV6-5 to TRBJ2-2; 11 bases are a match to TRBD1. Germline values: CDR1 MNHEY, CDR2 SVGAGI. The V segment lost 8 bases and the J segment 4 bases; nucleotides outside the gene matches: 6. The CDR3 sequence is 15 residues long. The CDR3 DNA follows: TGTGCCAGCCCTGGACAGGGGGCTTCCACCGGGGAGCTGTTTTTT. Translating it yields CASPGQGASTGELFF.

This clonotype came up many times. The chain carries TRBV5-6 and TRBJ2-7, with unresolved D. The CDR3 has 13 residues. Germline V CDR1 and CDR2: SGHDT, YYEEEE. V was clipped by 4 bases and J by 7 bases, with 15 bases between them. CDR3 region: CASSLGVGPEQYV. CDR3 nucleotides: TGTGCCAGCAGCCTAGGTGTAGGTCCAGAGCAGTACGTC.

The chain couples TRBV29-1 to TRBJ2-6, with D tentatively TRBD1 (5 bases). V dropped 4 bases and J dropped 0 bases, with 13 bases sitting between them. Per the germline V gene, CDR1 is SQVTM and CDR2 is ANQGSEA. This CDR3 has 16 amino acids. CDR3 nucleotides: TGCAGCGTTGTAGGGGCCTCCAACTCTGGGGCCAACGTCCTGACTTTC. Protein product: CSVVGASNSGANVLTF.

The chain combines TRBV7-8 with TRBJ2-5; no firm D call. CDR3 size: 14 residues. Trimming took off 5 bases at V and 7 bases at J, with 17 bases between the two ends. Per the germline V gene, CDR1 is SGHVS and CDR2 is FQNEAQ. The chain's CDR3 is CASSPFGQSRTQYF. The CDR3 coding sequence is TGTGCCAGCAGCCCCTTTGGGCAGTCTAGGACCCAGTACTTC. The full variable domain, its missing parts supplied by reference TRBV7-8 and TRBJ2-5, is GAGVSQSPRYKVAKRGQDVALRCDPISGHVSLFWYQQALGQGPEFLTYFQNEAQLDKSGLPSDRFFAERPEGSVSTLKIQRTQQEDSAVYLCASSPFGQSRTQYFGPGTRLLVL.

This clonotype has a count of ten or more. J is TRBJ2-1 and V is TRBV12-3 or TRBV12-4; 10 bases map to TRBD2. The trim removed 7 bases at V and 2 bases at J, leaving 8 bases unmatched. CDR3 size: 16 residues. The CDR3 DNA reads as TGTGCCAGCACCCTTCTAGCGGGGGAGGCCTACAATGAGCAGTTCTTC. It translates to CASTLLAGEAYNEQFF.

This clonotype has ten or more counts. The chain employs TRBV20-1 and TRBJ1-3, with D possibly being TRBD1 (5 bases). This CDR3 contains 15 residues. CDR1 DFQATT and CDR2 SNEGSKA come from the germline V gene (reference sequence). Trimming removed 1 base from V and 2 bases from J, with 12 bases in between. The CDR3 DNA reads as TGCAGTGCTAGAGCTCCGACAGACCCTGGAAACACCATATATTTT. Translation: CSARAPTDPGNTIYF.

This clonotype has ten or more counts. V is TRBV7-2 and J is TRBJ1-4, with no clear D. Germline V gives CDR1 SGHTA, CDR2 FQGNSA. The CDR3 consists of 14 residues. V shed 2 bases and J shed 8 bases, with 12 bases lying between them. This CDR3 reads CASSLRRVGEKLFF. The CDR3 coding sequence is TGTGCCAGCAGCTTACGGAGGGTGGGGGAAAAACTGTTTTTT.

The table lists this clonotype with a few counts. The chain links TRBV20-1 to TRBJ1-1; D is unclear. CDR3 length: 12 residues. Germline V lookup: CDR1 DFQATT, CDR2 SNEGSKA (reference sequence). Trimming removed 6 bases at V and 1 base at J, with 9 bases between. DNA for the CDR3: TGCAGTGCAGACCGACAGAACACTGAAGCTTTCTTT. It translates to CSADRQNTEAFF.